The present T cell receptor (beta chain) was sequenced within a study of blood T cell repertoires in COVID-19. Authors' data handling: For nucleated cells, counts were estimated from reference gene primer amplification. Sequencing was performed with immunoSEQ multiplex PCR; in TCRdb, only in-frame clones are kept and a portion is missing. That table gives V, J and clone size, and the DNA gave D and trimming. This table has roughly 260,000 clones, over 75% appearing once. Germline trimming cut 5 bases from V and 3 bases from J; bases unmatched to any gene: 7. The length of the CDR3 is 15 residues. Looked up from germline, CDR1 is SGHTA and CDR2 is FQGNSA.

The sample was peripheral blood. The rearrangement uses TRBV7-2 and TRBJ2-7; 10 positions match TRBD1. This receptor was identified in a woman aged 40 to 50 who had recovered from COVID-19. CDR3 sequence reads: CASSRDRGDFYEQYF. The CDR3 DNA reads TGTGCCAGCAGCCGGGACAGGGGAGACTTCTACGAGCAGTACTTC.